Listed below are T cell receptor beta chains from one sample, sequenced in a study of T cell responses to AZD1222 COVID-19 vaccine. Sequenced by immunoSEQ multiplex PCR; TCRdb stores in-frame clones only, minus some. Counted here are approximately 140,000 clones, about 95% occurring once; the ten biggest clones make up roughly 1.3%. Here the sequenced sample was peripheral blood, taken on day 0 of AZD1222 vaccination. These receptors all come from an adult in good health. Both conserved end residues are part of each CDR3. The order of the fields is D gene, V gene, clone size, J gene, CDR3 DNA, CDR3 protein. The D gene is left open where the match is weak. Where a row states a size, it is once, few, many or the class of an expanded clone; other rows omit it.

d_call: .
v_call: TRBV5-1
clone_size: .
j_call: TRBJ1-4
cdr3_nt: TGCGCCAGCAGCTACCGGGACCCTAATGAAAAACTGTTTTTT
cdr3_aa: CASSYRDPNEKLFF

d_call: .
v_call: TRBV6-4
clone_size: once
j_call: TRBJ1-5
cdr3_nt: TGTGCCAGCAGTGTTACCGGGGATAGCAATCAGCCCCAGCATTTT
cdr3_aa: CASSVTGDSNQPQHF

d_call: TRBD1
v_call: TRBV19
clone_size: .
j_call: TRBJ1-1
cdr3_nt: TGTGCCAGTAGTATTGAGAGTGGACAGGGATTGCCTGAAGCTTTCTTT
cdr3_aa: CASSIESGQGLPEAFF

d_call: .
v_call: TRBV18
clone_size: .
j_call: TRBJ1-6
cdr3_nt: TGTGCCAGCTCACCGGGGCAGGGTAATTCACCCCTCCACTTT
cdr3_aa: CASSPGQGNSPLHF

d_call: TRBD1
v_call: TRBV9
clone_size: .
j_call: TRBJ1-5
cdr3_nt: TGTGCCAGCAGCGCGACAGGGTTAGGTGATCAGCCCCAGCATTTT
cdr3_aa: CASSATGLGDQPQHF

d_call: .
v_call: TRBV28
clone_size: .
j_call: TRBJ1-2
cdr3_nt: TGTGCCAGCAGTACCAGGGTGCCGGGCTACACCTTC
cdr3_aa: CASSTRVPGYTF

d_call: .
v_call: TRBV7-2
clone_size: .
j_call: TRBJ1-1
cdr3_nt: TGTGCCAGCAGCTCATCAGGGGTTAACACTGAAGCTTTCTTT
cdr3_aa: CASSSSGVNTEAFF

d_call: .
v_call: TRBV3-1/TRBV3-2
clone_size: once
j_call: TRBJ2-1
cdr3_nt: TGTGCCAGCAGCCAAGATCGGCATGAGCAGTTCTTC
cdr3_aa: CASSQDRHEQFF

d_call: TRBD1
v_call: TRBV2
clone_size: .
j_call: TRBJ1-2
cdr3_nt: TGTGCCAGCAGTGAAGGTTCAGGGGGGGTAATTGACTATGGCTACACCTTC
cdr3_aa: CASSEGSGGVIDYGYTF

d_call: TRBD1
v_call: TRBV3-1/TRBV3-2
clone_size: .
j_call: TRBJ2-6
cdr3_nt: TGTGCCAGCAGCATTACAGGGGGCTACGTCCTGACTTTC
cdr3_aa: CASSITGGYVLTF

d_call: TRBD2
v_call: TRBV9
clone_size: .
j_call: TRBJ2-3
cdr3_nt: TGTGCCAGCAGCGTATTGGGGACTAGTCTAAGCACAGATACGCAGTATTTT
cdr3_aa: CASSVLGTSLSTDTQYF

d_call: TRBD1
v_call: TRBV6-2/TRBV6-3
clone_size: .
j_call: TRBJ1-1
cdr3_nt: TGTGCCAGCAGTTACAACCCAGGGGGATCTACTGAAGCTTTCTTT
cdr3_aa: CASSYNPGGSTEAFF

d_call: .
v_call: TRBV9
clone_size: .
j_call: TRBJ1-1
cdr3_nt: TGTGCCAGCAGCGGCGGGACCGGAACAGAAGCTTTCTTT
cdr3_aa: CASSGGTGTEAFF

d_call: TRBD1
v_call: TRBV5-1
clone_size: .
j_call: TRBJ2-2
cdr3_nt: TGCGCCAGCAGCGTACAGGGGGCGAACACCGGGGAGCTGTTTTTT
cdr3_aa: CASSVQGANTGELFF

d_call: .
v_call: TRBV6-1
clone_size: .
j_call: TRBJ1-1
cdr3_nt: TGTGCCAGCAGTGAATCGGGGAGGGGCCCTGAAGCTTTCTTT
cdr3_aa: CASSESGRGPEAFF

d_call: TRBD1
v_call: TRBV4-3
clone_size: once
j_call: TRBJ1-2
cdr3_nt: TGCGCCAGCAGCCAAGACCGGACAGGGGACGGCTACACCTTC
cdr3_aa: CASSQDRTGDGYTF

d_call: .
v_call: TRBV19
clone_size: few
j_call: TRBJ2-1
cdr3_nt: TGTGCCAGTAGTATAGTCCCGTGGGGCTCCTACAATGAGCAGTTCTTC
cdr3_aa: CASSIVPWGSYNEQFF

d_call: .
v_call: TRBV4-1
clone_size: .
j_call: TRBJ1-3
cdr3_nt: TGCGCCAGCAGCCAAGGGAATTTGGGCACCATATATTTT
cdr3_aa: CASSQGNLGTIYF

d_call: .
v_call: TRBV24-1
clone_size: .
j_call: TRBJ1-1
cdr3_nt: TGTGCCACCAGTGCCTCTTCGGGGGCTGAAGCTTTCTTT
cdr3_aa: CATSASSGAEAFF

d_call: .
v_call: TRBV19
clone_size: once
j_call: TRBJ1-1
cdr3_nt: TGTGCCACTTTCGGTCCGGGACTGGGCACTGAAGCTTTCTTT
cdr3_aa: CATFGPGLGTEAFF

d_call: .
v_call: TRBV3-1/TRBV3-2
clone_size: .
j_call: TRBJ1-6
cdr3_nt: TGTGCCAGCAGCCTCACCACAGGGAATTCACCCCTCCACTTT
cdr3_aa: CASSLTTGNSPLHF

d_call: .
v_call: TRBV7-2
clone_size: .
j_call: TRBJ1-2
cdr3_nt: TGTGCCAGCAGCCCGGGACCTTCTAACTATGGCTACACCTTC
cdr3_aa: CASSPGPSNYGYTF

d_call: .
v_call: TRBV2
clone_size: .
j_call: TRBJ1-5
cdr3_nt: TGTGCCAGCAGCGGACAGCCCAATCAGCCCCAGCATTTT
cdr3_aa: CASSGQPNQPQHF

d_call: .
v_call: TRBV3-1/TRBV3-2
clone_size: .
j_call: TRBJ1-6
cdr3_nt: TGTGCCAGCAGCCAAGATCAATCTGGTCTGGCATCCTGGGATTCACCCCTCCACTTT
cdr3_aa: CASSQDQSGLASWDSPLHF

d_call: TRBD2
v_call: TRBV5-1
clone_size: .
j_call: TRBJ2-3
cdr3_nt: TGCGCCAGCAGGTCCTCTAGCGGGAGAACAGATACGCAGTATTTT
cdr3_aa: CASRSSSGRTDTQYF

d_call: .
v_call: TRBV2
clone_size: .
j_call: TRBJ1-5
cdr3_nt: TGTGCCAGCCATCTCGGGGTTAGCAATCAGCCCCAGCATTTT
cdr3_aa: CASHLGVSNQPQHF

d_call: TRBD1
v_call: TRBV5-4
clone_size: once
j_call: TRBJ1-1
cdr3_nt: TGTGCCAGCAGCAGGACAGGGGGGAACACTGAAGCTTTCTTT
cdr3_aa: CASSRTGGNTEAFF

d_call: .
v_call: TRBV3-1/TRBV3-2
clone_size: .
j_call: TRBJ1-1
cdr3_nt: TGTGCCAGCAGCGTCCACAGGGTCGGAGCCGAAGCTTTCTTT
cdr3_aa: CASSVHRVGAEAFF

d_call: .
v_call: TRBV19
clone_size: few
j_call: TRBJ1-1
cdr3_nt: TGTGCCAGTAGTATAGTCGGGGGGCAGGGCACTGAAGCTTTCTTT
cdr3_aa: CASSIVGGQGTEAFF

d_call: TRBD2
v_call: TRBV9
clone_size: .
j_call: TRBJ2-3
cdr3_nt: TGTGCCAGCAGCAAGATAGCGGGGAAGACAGATACGCAGTATTTT
cdr3_aa: CASSKIAGKTDTQYF

d_call: TRBD2
v_call: TRBV7-9
clone_size: .
j_call: TRBJ2-1
cdr3_nt: TGTGCCAGCAGCCCCCCTGGACTAGCGGGTTACAATGAGCAGTTCTTC
cdr3_aa: CASSPPGLAGYNEQFF

d_call: TRBD1
v_call: TRBV2
clone_size: .
j_call: TRBJ1-3
cdr3_nt: TGTGCCAGCAGTGACCAAGCACAGGGGATGGGGAACACCATATATTTT
cdr3_aa: CASSDQAQGMGNTIYF

d_call: .
v_call: TRBV6-5
clone_size: .
j_call: TRBJ1-1
cdr3_nt: TGTGCCAGCAGTTACTCGCGGGGGGAAGGGACTGAAGCTTTCTTT
cdr3_aa: CASSYSRGEGTEAFF

d_call: .
v_call: TRBV28
clone_size: .
j_call: TRBJ1-2
cdr3_nt: TGTGCCAGCAGTCGCACGACGGGCAACTATGGCTACACCTTC
cdr3_aa: CASSRTTGNYGYTF

d_call: .
v_call: TRBV16
clone_size: once
j_call: TRBJ1-5
cdr3_nt: TGTGCCAGCAGCCAATTAAGTAGGGGCAATCAGCCCCAGCATTTT
cdr3_aa: CASSQLSRGNQPQHF

d_call: TRBD1
v_call: TRBV28
clone_size: .
j_call: TRBJ1-5
cdr3_nt: TGTGCCAGCAGTCTAGGACAGGGAGTGGGTCAGCCCCAGCATTTT
cdr3_aa: CASSLGQGVGQPQHF

d_call: .
v_call: TRBV4-1
clone_size: .
j_call: TRBJ2-3
cdr3_nt: TGCGCCAGCAGCCTCACGACAGATACGCAGTATTTT
cdr3_aa: CASSLTTDTQYF

d_call: TRBD1
v_call: TRBV7-9
clone_size: .
j_call: TRBJ1-4
cdr3_nt: TGTGCCAGCAGCTTAGGACAGGGGGATGAAAAACTGTTTTTT
cdr3_aa: CASSLGQGDEKLFF

d_call: .
v_call: TRBV19
clone_size: .
j_call: TRBJ1-5
cdr3_nt: TGTGCCAGTAGTATTAACCGGGACAGCAATCAGCCCCAGCATTTT
cdr3_aa: CASSINRDSNQPQHF

d_call: .
v_call: TRBV6-5
clone_size: .
j_call: TRBJ1-1
cdr3_nt: TGTGCCAGCAGTTACTTCAAGAACACTGAAGCTTTCTTT
cdr3_aa: CASSYFKNTEAFF

d_call: .
v_call: TRBV2
clone_size: .
j_call: TRBJ1-4
cdr3_nt: TGTGCCAGCACCGGGCAGGGGAATGAAAAACTGTTTTTT
cdr3_aa: CASTGQGNEKLFF

d_call: .
v_call: TRBV5-5
clone_size: .
j_call: TRBJ1-5
cdr3_nt: TGTGCCAGCAGCCTGGCTGACCCTTATAGCAATCAGCCCCAGCATTTT
cdr3_aa: CASSLADPYSNQPQHF

d_call: TRBD1
v_call: TRBV5-6
clone_size: .
j_call: TRBJ2-3
cdr3_nt: TGTGCCAGCAGATCCAGGGGGTACACGCAGTATTTT
cdr3_aa: CASRSRGYTQYF

d_call: .
v_call: TRBV7-9
clone_size: .
j_call: TRBJ1-5
cdr3_nt: TGTGCCAGCAGCGGGTGGGGCAATCAGCCCCAGCATTTT
cdr3_aa: CASSGWGNQPQHF

d_call: .
v_call: TRBV5-6
clone_size: .
j_call: TRBJ2-5
cdr3_nt: TGTGCCAGCAGCTTGGCGGCCAGGGGCCCGGGAACGACCCAGTACTTC
cdr3_aa: CASSLAARGPGTTQYF

d_call: .
v_call: TRBV6-2/TRBV6-3
clone_size: once
j_call: TRBJ1-2
cdr3_nt: TGTGCCAGCAGTTACCGGCCCAGCGGAGGCTACACCTTC
cdr3_aa: CASSYRPSGGYTF

d_call: TRBD2
v_call: TRBV9
clone_size: .
j_call: TRBJ2-4
cdr3_nt: TGTGCCAGCAGCGCCAGTCCGTGGGGGGAGGGAAACATTCAGTACTTC
cdr3_aa: CASSASPWGEGNIQYF

d_call: .
v_call: TRBV4-1
clone_size: .
j_call: TRBJ1-5
cdr3_nt: TGCGCCAGCAGCCAAGATCAGGGGCGGGGTCAGCCCCAGCATTTT
cdr3_aa: CASSQDQGRGQPQHF

d_call: TRBD1
v_call: TRBV7-9
clone_size: .
j_call: TRBJ1-3
cdr3_nt: TGTGCCAGCAGCATTCAACAGGGGGGTAGTGGAAACACCATATATTTT
cdr3_aa: CASSIQQGGSGNTIYF

d_call: TRBD1
v_call: TRBV4-2
clone_size: .
j_call: TRBJ1-2
cdr3_nt: TGTGCCAGCAGCCATCAAGGGACAGGGGCGAACTATGGCTACACCTTC
cdr3_aa: CASSHQGTGANYGYTF

d_call: .
v_call: TRBV10-3
clone_size: .
j_call: TRBJ1-2
cdr3_nt: TGTGCCATCAGCCCGAGCGAGGGGTCGTATGGCTACACCTTC
cdr3_aa: CAISPSEGSYGYTF

d_call: .
v_call: TRBV4-2
clone_size: .
j_call: TRBJ2-2
cdr3_nt: TGTGCCAGCAGCCAAGATGGGTCAGGGGTGAACACCGGGGAGCTGTTTTTT
cdr3_aa: CASSQDGSGVNTGELFF

d_call: .
v_call: TRBV5-1
clone_size: .
j_call: TRBJ1-3
cdr3_nt: TGCGCCAGCAGCCGATGGACAGGAAACACCATATATTTT
cdr3_aa: CASSRWTGNTIYF

d_call: .
v_call: TRBV7-3
clone_size: .
j_call: TRBJ2-2
cdr3_nt: TGTGCCAGCAGTCTTAGCGGATACACCGGGGAGCTGTTTTTT
cdr3_aa: CASSLSGYTGELFF

d_call: .
v_call: TRBV7-8
clone_size: .
j_call: TRBJ1-6
cdr3_nt: TGTGCCAGCAGCCAACTCGCGGGGCCGACGAACCTCCACTTT
cdr3_aa: CASSQLAGPTNLHF

d_call: .
v_call: TRBV27
clone_size: .
j_call: TRBJ1-6
cdr3_nt: TGTGCCAGCGGTAGGGCATGGCAGTCTAATTCACCCCTCCACTTT
cdr3_aa: CASGRAWQSNSPLHF

d_call: .
v_call: TRBV6-1
clone_size: .
j_call: TRBJ1-1
cdr3_nt: TGTGCCAGCAGTGCCCAACCAGGACGGATGAACACTGAAGCTTTCTTT
cdr3_aa: CASSAQPGRMNTEAFF

d_call: .
v_call: TRBV20-1
clone_size: .
j_call: TRBJ2-3
cdr3_nt: TGCAGTGCTAGATCAGTGGATACGCAGTATTTT
cdr3_aa: CSARSVDTQYF

d_call: TRBD2
v_call: TRBV4-2
clone_size: .
j_call: TRBJ2-2
cdr3_nt: TGTGCCAGCAGCCTCGAATATTCGACGGGAGGGCCGAACGGGGAGCTGTTTTTT
cdr3_aa: CASSLEYSTGGPNGELFF

d_call: .
v_call: TRBV5-1
clone_size: .
j_call: TRBJ2-2
cdr3_nt: TGCGCCAGCAGCTTGACGATGGCCGGGGAGCTGTTTTTT
cdr3_aa: CASSLTMAGELFF